These T cell receptor beta chains were read from a single sample in a study of a mutant IDH1 vaccine in newly diagnosed glioma. The antigens for these receptors are not known. Clones were sequenced by immunoSEQ multiplex PCR, and TCRdb holds only the in-frame ones, with some missing. The sample comprises tens of thousands of clones, about 80% of which are singletons, and approximately 9.5% rests with the top ten. The material was PBMCs, obtained from a glioma patient whose treatment included an IDH1 peptide vaccine. Source of these receptors: a woman aged 18-30 years with glioma. Each CDR3 is given with its conserved first and last residue. The D gene is left open where the match is weak. The size entry is marked missing in some rows and otherwise reads once, few, many or a size class.

d_call,v_call,clone_size,j_call,cdr3_nt,cdr3_aa
-,TRBV28,-,TRBJ1-5,TGTGCCAGCAGTTTTGGGGGGGGTGATCAGCCCCAGCATTTT,CASSFGGGDQPQHF
-,TRBV11-3,-,TRBJ1-2,TGTGCCAGCAGCTCGGACAGTTCCTATGGCTACACCTTC,CASSSDSSYGYTF
-,TRBV2,-,TRBJ2-5,TGTGCCACCCAGAAGGCGGAAAAAGAGACCCAGTACTTC,CATQKAEKETQYF
TRBD1,TRBV11-1,-,TRBJ2-4,TGTGCCAGCAGCCCAAGGGACAGTGAAAACATTCAGTACTTC,CASSPRDSENIQYF
-,TRBV29-1,few,TRBJ1-1,TGCGACGGGACGGAGAACACTGAAGCTTTCTTT,CDGTENTEAFF
-,TRBV5-1,-,TRBJ1-4,TGCGCCAGCAGCTCACAGGGAAACGTCGCTGAAAAACTGTTTTTT,CASSSQGNVAEKLFF
-,TRBV9,-,TRBJ2-2,TGTGCCAGCAGCGTAGTAGGGGGAGTAAGCACCGGGGAGCTGTTTTTT,CASSVVGGVSTGELFF
-,TRBV4-2,-,TRBJ1-2,TGTGCCAGCAGCCCAGTTCAAGTTTTCGGCGGATTTAACTATGGCTACACCTTC,CASSPVQVFGGFNYGYTF
-,TRBV4-3,-,TRBJ2-7,TGCGCCAGCAGCCAAATTGCCCCCCGGGACGGTAACTACGAGCAGTACTTC,CASSQIAPRDGNYEQYF
-,TRBV5-1,-,TRBJ2-3,TGCGCCAGCAGCCTTGATCGGACAGATAGAGATACGCAGTATTTT,CASSLDRTDRDTQYF
TRBD1,TRBV2,-,TRBJ2-3,TGTGCCAGCATGACGGGACAGGGCAGCACAGATACGCAGTATTTT,CASMTGQGSTDTQYF
-,TRBV25-1,-,TRBJ1-6,TGTGCCAGCAGTGAATATTCCGGGCCTAATTCACCCCTCCACTTT,CASSEYSGPNSPLHF
-,TRBV28,-,TRBJ2-5,TGTGCCAGCAGTATGACTAGATCTCTGGAGACCCAGTACTTC,CASSMTRSLETQYF
TRBD1,TRBV30,-,TRBJ1-6,TGTGCCTGGAGTGGGACAGGGAAGTCCTATAATTCACCCCTCCACTTT,CAWSGTGKSYNSPLHF
-,TRBV5-1,few,TRBJ1-1,TGCGCCAGCAGCGCCCCCCCGGGGACTGAAGCTTTCTTT,CASSAPPGTEAFF
-,TRBV6-6,-,TRBJ1-3,TGTGCCAGCAGTTACTCCGACAGCTCTGGAAACACCATATATTTT,CASSYSDSSGNTIYF
TRBD1,TRBV5-5,-,TRBJ1-1,TGTGCCAGCAGCTTTCGTGTTTTTGGGGCAGGGGGTAACACTGAAGCTTTCTTT,CASSFRVFGAGGNTEAFF
-,TRBV19,-,TRBJ2-1,TGTGCCAGTAGTACGTACAGTACAGGGATCAATGAGCAGTTCTTC,CASSTYSTGINEQFF
-,TRBV5-4,-,TRBJ2-3,TGTGCCAGCAGGCGGTCGGGGGTGGAAGATACGCAGTATTTT,CASRRSGVEDTQYF
-,TRBV19,few,TRBJ1-2,TGTGCCAGTAGTATCAGTGTCGCGCTCGGCTACACCTTC,CASSISVALGYTF
-,TRBV6-5,-,TRBJ1-1,TGTGCCAGCGGTAGAAGACAGCCGAACACTGAAGCTTTCTTT,CASGRRQPNTEAFF
-,TRBV6-5,-,TRBJ1-5,TGTGCCAGCAGTTACTCCCAGACCCAGCCCCAGCATTTT,CASSYSQTQPQHF
TRBD1,TRBV5-6,-,TRBJ2-2,TGTGCCAGCAGCTATTTAAGACAGGGTGCCGGGGAGCTGTTTTTT,CASSYLRQGAGELFF
-,TRBV30,-,TRBJ1-6,TGTGCCTGGGTCGAAGGGGGAGTGGTTAATTCACCCCTCCACTTT,CAWVEGGVVNSPLHF
-,TRBV5-8,few,TRBJ2-2,TGTGCCAGCAGCTTAAGAAGGGCTGACGGGGAGCTGTTTTTT,CASSLRRADGELFF
-,TRBV6-5,-,TRBJ1-2,TGTGCCAGCACCCCCTCCGGGGGGGACTATGGCTACACCTTC,CASTPSGGDYGYTF
TRBD2,TRBV13,-,TRBJ2-1,TGTGCCAGCAGCCCGCGACTAGCGGGACAATACAATGAGCAGTTCTTC,CASSPRLAGQYNEQFF
-,TRBV6-1,once,TRBJ1-3,TGTGCCAGCAGTGAAACCGGGGGAAACACCATATATTTT,CASSETGGNTIYF
-,TRBV6-5,few,TRBJ1-5,TGTGCCAGCAGTTACATAAGGGGTCAGCCCCAGCATTTT,CASSYIRGQPQHF
TRBD1,TRBV2,-,TRBJ1-3,TGTGCCAGCAGTGCACAGGGGGATGGAAACACCATATATTTT,CASSAQGDGNTIYF
-,TRBV11-3,-,TRBJ1-2,TGTGCCAGCAGCCCCCGCGGTTGGGAAGGCTACACCTTC,CASSPRGWEGYTF
TRBD1,TRBV7-6,once,TRBJ2-1,TGTGCCAGCAGCTTAGTAACGGGACAGGGGTACAATGAGCAGTTCTTC,CASSLVTGQGYNEQFF
-,TRBV19,-,TRBJ1-4,TGTGCCAGTAGCTTGCTTCAGAGTCGTGAAAAACTGTTTTTT,CASSLLQSREKLFF
-,TRBV6-1,few,TRBJ1-1,TGTGCCAGCAGTGAGCTGCCAGGGAGAGCATCGGCTTTCTTT,CASSELPGRASAFF
TRBD1,TRBV6-5,few,TRBJ1-1,TGTGCCAGCAGTCGACAGGGTGGCTCTGAAGCTTTCTTT,CASSRQGGSEAFF
TRBD1,TRBV6-4,-,TRBJ1-5,TGTGCCAGCAGTGCAGGGGGCGCGAACCAGCCCCAGCATTTT,CASSAGGANQPQHF
TRBD2,TRBV10-3,-,TRBJ2-3,TGTGCCAGCCAGCAAGGCGGGAGCCTCACAGATACGCAGTATTTT,CASQQGGSLTDTQYF
-,TRBV19,-,TRBJ2-2,TGTGCCAGTACTCTGGGGTTAGGAGGGACCGGGGAGCTGTTTTTT,CASTLGLGGTGELFF
-,TRBV7-2,-,TRBJ2-5,TGTGCCAGCAGCTTATCTAGGGAGACCCAGTACTTC,CASSLSRETQYF
-,TRBV7-2,-,TRBJ2-3,TGTGCCAGCAGCTTATTGGGTACCAGCACAGATACGCAGTATTTT,CASSLLGTSTDTQYF
-,TRBV19,-,TRBJ1-5,TGTGCCAGTAGTATCGGGACCCTATTAGATCAGCCCCAGCATTTT,CASSIGTLLDQPQHF
-,TRBV6-5,-,TRBJ1-4,TGTGCCAGCAGGACACTTGCAACTAATGAAAAACTGTTTTTT,CASRTLATNEKLFF
-,TRBV11-2,few,TRBJ1-1,TGTGCCAGCAGCTTCGGGAGGGGGGAAGCTTTCTTT,CASSFGRGEAFF
TRBD1,TRBV7-9,-,TRBJ2-7,TGTGCCAGCAGCTTAGGGACAGGGGACGAGCAGTACTTC,CASSLGTGDEQYF
-,TRBV28,few,TRBJ2-3,TGTGCCAGCAGTTTATTGGGGAGACTCCTCAGTTTT,CASSLLGRLLSF
TRBD1,TRBV6-5,few,TRBJ1-2,TGTGCCAGCAGTACGGGACAGCTCTATGGCTACACCTTC,CASSTGQLYGYTF